Each of the 4 T cell receptor beta chains below was sequenced from the same sample in a study of blood T cell repertoires in COVID-19. Only in-frame clones appear in the TCRdb table, and some are missing; sequencing was by immunoSEQ multiplex PCR. Of around 99,000 clones listed, 80% are singletons. Sequencing used peripheral blood. The receptors shown here come from a middle-aged man who had recovered from COVID-19.

This clone was recorded many times. This chain uses TRBV18 with TRBJ1-2; D gene unclear. Trimming cost V 2 bases and J 5 bases, with 9 bases left between them. Germline assignment: CDR1 KGHSH and CDR2 LQKENI. The CDR3 has 13 amino acids. CDR3 in DNA: TGTGCCAGCTCACCAGAGGCGGCTTATGGCTACACCTTC. Translated: CASSPEAAYGYTF.

V usage is TRBV5-5 and J usage is TRBJ1-1; 7 bases line up with TRBD1. V shed 2 bases and J 1 base; nucleotides not matched to a gene: 5. This CDR3 is 15 amino acids long. The V gene's germline CDR1 is SGHKS and CDR2 YYEKEE (reference sequence). This CDR3 is CASSFGRGRNTEAFF. The CDR3 coding sequence is TGTGCCAGCAGCTTCGGCAGGGGGAGGAACACTGAAGCTTTCTTT.

The chain combines TRBV9 with TRBJ2-1; 9 nucleotides agree with TRBD2. J gave up 4 bases and V 7 bases, and 9 bases lay outside the gene matches. Germline V lookup: CDR1 SGDLS, CDR2 YYNGEE. CDR3 length equals 15 residues. This CDR3 reads CASARSSGIYNEQFF. CDR3 bases: TGTGCCAGCGCCCGGTCTAGCGGGATTTACAATGAGCAGTTCTTC. Supplemented by reference TRBV9 and TRBJ2-1, the full variable domain reads DSGVTQTPKHLITATGQRVTLRCSPRSGDLSVYWYQQSLDQGLQFLIQYYNGEERAKGNILERFSAQQFPDLHSELNLSSLELGDSALYFCASARSSGIYNEQFFGPGTRLTVL.

The V gene is TRBV6-1, the J gene TRBJ2-7; TRBD1 is a possible D gene (5 bases). The germline gives CDR1 MNHNS, CDR2 SASEGT. CDR3 size: 13 residues. Trimming removed 3 bases from V and 6 bases from J, with 12 bases in between. The DNA for the CDR3 is TGTGCCAGCAGTGATTTGGCAAGGGGCGAGCAGTACTTC. Encoded protein: CASSDLARGEQYF.